These 15 T cell receptor beta chains came from one sample sequenced in a study of cytomegalovirus exposure and HLA in healthy donors. The repertoire was sequenced with immunoSEQ multiplex PCR; TCRdb's copy has only in-frame clones and lacks some. The repertoire has 150,000 to 180,000 clones, about 86% of them found once; the top ten carry around 2.1%. Sequencing was carried out using PBMCs. The receptor set was obtained from a human donor in good health.

This chain joins TRBV7-2 and TRBJ2-7, with 8 bases lining up with TRBD1. Germline assignment: CDR1 SGHTA and CDR2 FQGNSA. This CDR3 spans 15 amino acids. The V gene end was trimmed by 5 bases and the J gene end by 4 bases; junction bases not matched to a gene: 10. The CDR3 bases are TGTGCCAGCAGCCGAACGGGACAGGAGGAGTACGAGCAGTACTTC. Protein: CASSRTGQEEYEQYF.

The chain has TRBV19 and TRBJ2-3; D is ambiguous. The CDR3 length is 16 residues. Trimming shortened V by 1 base and J by 0 bases, and 11 bases separated the two germline ends. Germline lookup yields CDR1 LNHDA and CDR2 SQIVND (reference sequence). This CDR3 reads CASSIGSRPSTDTQYF. CDR3 bases: TGTGCCAGTAGTATAGGGTCGCGTCCTAGCACAGATACGCAGTATTTT.

The CDR3 sequence: CASSQVFPGQGGNTIYF. Written as DNA, the CDR3 is TGCGCCAGCAGCCAAGTTTTTCCCGGCCAGGGAGGAAACACCATATATTTT. The rearrangement joins TRBV4-1 to TRBJ1-3, with D perhaps TRBD1 (5 bases). V was cut by 1 base and J by 4 bases, with 17 bases left in between. From germline, CDR1 is MGHRA and CDR2 YSYEKL. This CDR3 contains 17 residues.

The rearrangement joins TRBV7-9 to TRBJ2-7; D ambiguous. The V and J ends lost 2 bases and 3 bases respectively, with 5 bases between them. Germline CDR1 SEHNR, CDR2 FQNEAQ (reference sequence). The CDR3 has 12 amino acids. CDR3 region: CASSLSRYEQYF. The CDR3 DNA sequence: TGTGCCAGCAGCTTATCCCGCTACGAGCAGTACTTC.

The chain links TRBV7-3 to TRBJ2-6; the D gene is possibly TRBD1 (5 bases). Germline CDR1 and CDR2: SGHTA and FQGTGA. The CDR3 has 16 residues. V lost 5 bases and J lost 0, with 11 bases in between. The DNA of the CDR3 is TGTGCCAGCAGCCCAAGGGGTCCCTCTGGGGCCAACGTCCTGACTTTC. Translating it yields CASSPRGPSGANVLTF.

The gene calls are TRBV11-2 and TRBJ2-1; 8 bases fit TRBD2. Germline V gene sequence: CDR1 SGHAT, CDR2 FQNNGV. This CDR3 has 17 amino acids. V dropped 5 bases and J dropped 7; count of bases not matched to a gene: 16. This chain's CDR3 is CASSPLGPGLERNEQFF. The CDR3 DNA is TGTGCCAGCAGCCCCCTAGGACCGGGACTAGAAAGGAATGAGCAGTTCTTC.

The V gene is TRBV7-2, the J gene TRBJ1-5; 7 nucleotides match TRBD1. This CDR3 has 14 amino acids. Germline-derived CDR1 and CDR2 are SGHTA and FQGNSA. V dropped 5 bases and J dropped 4; count of bases not matched to a gene: 5. CDR3 in amino acids: CASSPDRRNQPQHF. The CDR3 DNA reads as TGTGCCAGCAGCCCGGACAGGAGGAATCAGCCCCAGCATTTT.

The rearrangement joins TRBV5-1 to TRBJ2-1, with 9 bases aligning to TRBD2. This CDR3 has 16 residues. In germline, CDR1 is SGHRS, CDR2 YFSETQ. V trimming: 5 bases; J trimming: 1 base; junction bases outside the gene matches: 7. CDR3 in amino acids: CASRPASGASYNEQFF. The CDR3 region has the DNA TGCGCCAGCAGGCCAGCTAGCGGGGCTTCCTACAATGAGCAGTTCTTC.

Written as DNA, the CDR3 is TGTGCCAGCAGCGTAGCGGCGGGGCTCTCCTACGAGCAGTACTTC. Amino acids: CASSVAAGLSYEQYF. J is TRBJ2-7 and V is TRBV9, with D perhaps matching TRBD2 (6 bases). Looked up from germline, CDR1 is SGDLS and CDR2 is YYNGEE. The CDR3 consists of 15 residues. The V end lost 0 bases, the J end lost 0 bases, and 10 bases lay between the germline ends.

The chain carries TRBV6-1 and TRBJ2-1, with 8 positions matching TRBD2. After removal of 2 bases from V and 2 bases from J, the junction contained 2 bases not matched to a gene. Germline loops: CDR1 MNHNS, CDR2 SASEGT. The CDR3 is made up of 15 amino acids. The DNA for the CDR3 is TGTGCCAGCAGTGAAAATAGCGGGACCTACAATGAGCAGTTCTTC. Translating it yields CASSENSGTYNEQFF.

CDR3 in amino acids: CARSLPEAGGSSYEQYF. The CDR3 region has the DNA TGTGCCAGAAGCTTACCTGAAGCGGGAGGGAGCTCCTACGAGCAGTACTTC. V is TRBV5-3 and J is TRBJ2-7; 10 nucleotides agree with TRBD2. TRBV5-3 carries the ORF label, with uncertain function. J lost 0 bases, V lost 2 bases, and 8 bases had no gene match. The CDR3 sequence is 17 residues long.

This sequence joins TRBV9 and TRBJ2-7, with TRBD1 identical over 9 bases. CDR1 is SGDLS, CDR2 YYNGEE, per germline. The CDR3 consists of 15 residues. Trimming at V came to 4 bases and at J to 5 bases, leaving 10 bases not matched to a gene. This CDR3 reads CASSPRLDRGNEQYF. Here the CDR3 DNA reads TGTGCCAGCAGCCCCCGGTTGGACAGGGGAAACGAGCAGTACTTC.

This chain uses TRBV11-2 with TRBJ2-1, with a tentative D call TRBD2 (6 bases). The V and J ends lost 1 base and 4 bases respectively, with 11 bases between them. Germline V lookup: CDR1 SGHAT, CDR2 FQNNGV. The CDR3 is 15 amino acids. CDR3 bases: TGTGCCAGCAGCTTAGTTGAACTAGCTTACAATGAGCAGTTCTTC. Translated, it gives CASSLVELAYNEQFF.

V usage is TRBV27 and J usage is TRBJ2-7; 7 bases line up with TRBD1. CDR3 length equals 14 residues. The V gene end was trimmed by 8 bases and the J gene end by 2 bases; junction bases not matched to a gene: 9. Germline CDR1 is MNHEY and CDR2 is SMNVEV (reference sequence). The CDR3 nucleotides read TGTGCCAGCCGGGGCCAGGGGGTCCCCTACGAGCAGTACTTC. It is translated as CASRGQGVPYEQYF.

V gene TRBV19 combines with J gene TRBJ1-1; the D is unclear. Germline V gene sequence: CDR1 LNHDA, CDR2 SQIVND (reference sequence). V was trimmed by 5 bases and J by 2 bases, leaving 18 bases between them. The CDR3 runs to 16 residues. The DNA for the CDR3 is TGTGCCAGTAGTCTTCTACACCGGTACAGTAACACTGAAGCTTTCTTT. The encoded protein is CASSLLHRYSNTEAFF.